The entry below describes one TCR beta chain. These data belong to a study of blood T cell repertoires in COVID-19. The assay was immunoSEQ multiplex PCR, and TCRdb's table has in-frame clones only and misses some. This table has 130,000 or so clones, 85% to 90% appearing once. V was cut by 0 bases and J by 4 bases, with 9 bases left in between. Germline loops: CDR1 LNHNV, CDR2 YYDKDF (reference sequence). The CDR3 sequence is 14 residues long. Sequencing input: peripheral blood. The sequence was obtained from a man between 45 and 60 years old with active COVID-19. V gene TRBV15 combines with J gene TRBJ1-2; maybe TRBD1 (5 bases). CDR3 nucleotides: TGTGCCACCAGCAGAGATCAGGGATCCTATGGCTACACCTTC. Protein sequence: CATSRDQGSYGYTF.